Here is one T cell receptor (beta chain) with its context. The record originates from a study of blood T cell repertoires in COVID-19. Background on the study: Some COVID-19 samples were acute and others convalescent; all came from the United States, Italy and Spain. T cells, B-cell-depleted T cells, or PBMCs provided the cDNA or gDNA that served as material.

Unmatched junction bases numbered 4, after V lost 8 bases and J lost 0 bases. This CDR3 comprises 14 residues. Germline values: CDR1 MNHEY, CDR2 SMNVEV (reference sequence). Authors' methods: Nucleated cell number was recorded as an estimate derived from reference gene primer amplification. Using immunoSEQ multiplex PCR, the repertoire was profiled, and TCRdb retains in-frame clones only, with some absent. D and trimming come from the DNA, and the V and J calls and clone size come from that table. The sample has 200,000 to 250,000 clones; 85% are singletons. This clonotype was sampled from a man aged 45-65 years who had recovered from COVID-19. The rearrangement links TRBV27 to TRBJ2-3, with 8 bases aligning to TRBD1. Source material: peripheral blood. The CDR3 protein is CASGWTGSTDTQYF. The CDR3 DNA sequence: TGTGCCAGCGGGTGGACAGGGAGCACAGATACGCAGTATTTT.